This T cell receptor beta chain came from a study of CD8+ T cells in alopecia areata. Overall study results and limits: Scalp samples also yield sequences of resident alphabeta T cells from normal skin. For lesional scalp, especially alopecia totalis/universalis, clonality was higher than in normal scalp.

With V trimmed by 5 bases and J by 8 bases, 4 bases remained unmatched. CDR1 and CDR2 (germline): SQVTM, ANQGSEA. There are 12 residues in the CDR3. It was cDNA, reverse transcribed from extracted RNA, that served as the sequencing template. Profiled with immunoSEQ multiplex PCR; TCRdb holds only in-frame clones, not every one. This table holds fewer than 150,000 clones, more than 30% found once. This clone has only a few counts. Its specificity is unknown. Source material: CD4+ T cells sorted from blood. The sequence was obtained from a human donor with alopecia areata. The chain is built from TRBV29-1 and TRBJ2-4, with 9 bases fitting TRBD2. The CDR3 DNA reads TGCAGCGTTACGGCGGGGGGGGACATTCAGTACTTC. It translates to CSVTAGGDIQYF.